The T cell receptor beta chain described here comes from a study of early T cells in non-severe SARS-CoV-2 infection. Overall study context: Unsorted whole-blood RNA was sequenced in bulk, leaving chains unpaired.

Note on this clonotype: Its target is unknown.

Study observations and caveats: A preference for anti-spike CD8 responses marked VDJdb matching, which missed private and CD4 specificities.

Attached unique molecular identifiers marked individual cDNA molecules. From the 5' RACE reads, TCRdb called clonotypes with MiXCR, one entry per CDR3 protein. This table has some 67,000 distinct CDR3 sequences, roughly 15% appearing once. Germline lookup yields CDR1 MNHEY and CDR2 SMNVEV (reference sequence). The V and J ends lost 5 bases and 6 bases respectively, with 17 bases between them. This CDR3 region has 15 residues. The TCR was taken from an adult who was a healthcare worker with PCR-confirmed SARS-CoV-2 infection or an uninfected control (not recorded which). Sequencing used whole blood. This chain links TRBV27 with TRBJ2-1, with a tentative D call TRBD2 (5 bases). CDR3 amino acids: CASSPGLPRTNEQFF. In DNA, the CDR3 is TGTGCCAGCAGTCCCGGACTCCCGAGGACCAATGAGCAGTTCTTC.